The subject of this entry is one TCR beta chain. Its specificity is unknown. Naive T cells were sorted: CD4+CD8-CD45RO-CD45RA+ for CD4+, CD8+CD4-CD45RA+CD27bright for CD8+. V was cut by 10 bases and J by 2 bases, with 26 bases left in between. The V gene's germline CDR1 is LNHDA and CDR2 SQIVND (reference sequence). The CDR3 has 17 residues. Each TCR library used 500 ng of total RNA and a linear amplification protocol. TCRdb used MiXCR to reprocess the reads, holding one entry per CDR3 protein. The sample yields some 190,000 distinct CDR3 sequences, around 70% seen once. The data derive from a study of healthy donors' naive CD4 and CD8 T cells. Study results and limitations: Bulk sequencing left alpha and beta chains unpaired.

The receptor was isolated from a pool of human donors in good health; the sample pools cells from several healthy donors. The sequenced material came from naive CD4+ and CD8+ T cells sorted from blood, pooled from several donors. V and J are TRBV19 and TRBJ2-5; the D gene could be TRBD1 or TRBD2 (5 bases each). The chain's CDR3 is CATTATGLLDIQETQYF. The CDR3 region has the DNA TGTGCCACCACCGCCACTGGACTCCTGGACATACAAGAGACCCAGTACTTC.